The 14 T cell receptor beta chains below were found in one sample sequenced in a study of T cells in Graves' hyperthyroidism and ophthalmopathy. The TCR beta CDR3 regions underwent amplification using RNA transcripts as the source. Primed by the HTBI set, a first-round RT-PCR was run on the TCR CDR3. Via MiXCR, TCRdb re-called the multiplex PCR reads, giving one row per CDR3 protein. The table records about 640,000 distinct CDR3 sequences, around 20% of them present only once. Sequencing was carried out using blood. These receptor sequences come from a man aged 30 to 45 with Graves' ophthalmopathy.

In its sample, this clonotype was seen many times. The genes are TRBV5-5 and TRBJ1-1; 9 nucleotides match TRBD1. CDR3 length equals 14 residues. CDR1 and CDR2 from the germline V gene are SGHKS and YYEKEE (reference sequence). Losses at the gene ends were 3 bases for V and 6 bases for J; bases not matched to a gene: 6. The CDR3 region is CASSWDRAGPEAFF. In nucleotides, the CDR3 is TGTGCCAGCAGCTGGGACAGGGCCGGACCTGAAGCTTTCTTT.

This clonotype was seen a few times. The genes are TRBV4-1 and TRBJ1-5; TRBD1 matches 11 bases. The V gene's germline CDR1 is MGHRA and CDR2 YSYEKL. The CDR3 runs to 15 residues. J was trimmed by 8 bases and V by 6 bases; bases with no gene match: 9. As DNA, the CDR3 is TGCGCCAGCAGATGGACAGGGGGCAATTTGGAGCCCCAGCATTTT. Translation gives CASRWTGGNLEPQHF.

The J gene is TRBJ1-5, the V gene TRBV5-5; possible D gene TRBD1, 5 bases. This CDR3 comprises 16 residues. Trimming took off 6 bases at V and 4 bases at J, with 20 bases between the two ends. Germline lookup yields CDR1 SGHKS and CDR2 YYEKEE (reference sequence). DNA of the CDR3: TGTGCCAGCATTCAGGACTTCGGGGGGTTTAATCAGCCCCAGCATTTT. Translated: CASIQDFGGFNQPQHF.

This clonotype was seen ten or more times. The chain has TRBV7-8 and TRBJ2-2, with unresolved D. The V end lost 5 bases, the J end lost 1 base, and 11 bases lay between the germline ends. Germline-derived CDR1 and CDR2 are SGHVS and FQNEAQ. The CDR3 runs 15 residues. The CDR3 here is CASSPRPMNTGELFF. CDR3 coding DNA: TGTGCCAGCAGCCCCCGGCCGATGAACACCGGGGAGCTGTTTTTT.

This clonotype was seen more than once but under ten times. The V gene is TRBV5-4, the J gene TRBJ2-1, with a possible D match to TRBD2 (5 bases). In germline, CDR1 is SGHNT, CDR2 YYREEE (reference sequence). This CDR3 spans 11 amino acids. V was clipped by 2 bases and J by 11 bases, with 8 bases between them. The CDR3: CASSFGEKQFF. DNA for the CDR3: TGTGCCAGCAGCTTCGGGGAGAAGCAGTTCTTC.

This clonotype was detected ten times or more. V usage is TRBV20-1 and J usage is TRBJ2-1; 7 nucleotides match TRBD2. The CDR3 consists of 15 residues. CDR1 and CDR2 from the germline V gene are DFQATT and SNEGSKA (reference sequence). V lost 0 bases, J lost 4 bases, and 6 bases stayed unmatched. The CDR3, as DNA: TGCAGTGCTAGAGAAGGCGGGAGTGGTTACAATGAGCAGTTCTTC. Residues: CSAREGGSGYNEQFF.

This clonotype has ten or more counts. The gene calls are TRBV28 and TRBJ2-5; TRBD2 agrees at 11 bases. The germline CDR1 and CDR2 sequences are MDHEN and SYDVKM. With 5 bases clipped from V and 3 bases from J, the junction kept 5 bases outside the gene matches. The CDR3 covers 15 residues. CDR3: CASSPPTSGKETQYF. CDR3 coding DNA: TGTGCCAGCAGTCCGCCGACTAGCGGGAAAGAGACCCAGTACTTC.

This clonotype was seen more than once but under ten times. This chain uses TRBV5-8 with TRBJ1-1; D is perhaps TRBD1 (5 bases). Germline V gene lookup returns CDR1 SGHTS and CDR2 YDEGEE. The CDR3 has 14 residues. Deletions cut 2 bases from V and 7 bases from J, with 15 bases between. The CDR3 bases are TGTGCCAGCAGCTTCACCGGGCAGGGCGATGAAGCTTTCTTT. This encodes CASSFTGQGDEAFF.

In its sample, this clonotype was seen a few times. V usage is TRBV7-2 and J usage is TRBJ2-1; 10 bases map to TRBD1. V dropped 2 bases and J dropped 7; count of bases not matched to a gene: 14. CDR1 is SGHTA, CDR2 FQGNSA, per germline. The CDR3 length is 18 residues. The CDR3: CASSLKFRGQGFENEQFF. The CDR3 nucleotides read TGTGCCAGCAGCTTAAAGTTTCGGGGACAGGGGTTCGAGAATGAGCAGTTCTTC.

DNA for the CDR3: TGCGCCAGCAGCCGGGCCGGGACTAGAGACTCCTACGAGCAGTACTTC. Protein: CASSRAGTRDSYEQYF. V and J are TRBV4-1 and TRBJ2-7; TRBD2 matches 8 bases. The CDR3 extends over 16 amino acids. The germline gives CDR1 MGHRA, CDR2 YSYEKL. The trim removed 4 bases at V and 0 bases at J, leaving 8 bases unmatched.

This clonotype was found many times. The chain links TRBV28 to TRBJ2-3; 10 positions agree with TRBD1. This CDR3 region has 16 residues. J was trimmed by 4 bases and V by 2 bases; bases with no gene match: 6. Germline V gene sequence: CDR1 MDHEN, CDR2 SYDVKM. CDR3 nucleotides: TGTGCCAGCAGTTTAATTCCCGGACAGGGGGCAGATACGCAGTATTTT. Protein: CASSLIPGQGADTQYF.

The V gene is TRBV29-1, the J gene TRBJ2-1; D might be TRBD1 (6 bases). V gave up 4 bases and J gave up 5 bases, with 12 bases separating them. This CDR3 spans 13 amino acids. Germline CDR1 SQVTM, CDR2 ANQGSEA. This chain's CDR3 is CSVVKDRNNEQFF. The CDR3 nucleotides are TGCAGCGTTGTAAAGGACAGAAACAATGAGCAGTTCTTC.

This clonotype was detected only a few times. CDR3 coding DNA: TGTGCCAGCAGCTTCCCCTCTAGCTCCTACAATGAGCAGTTCTTC. Protein sequence: CASSFPSSSYNEQFF. The rearrangement uses TRBV5-6 and TRBJ2-1; D is unclear. The germline V gene has CDR1 SGHDT and CDR2 YYEEEE. This CDR3 is built from 15 residues. V was clipped by 2 bases and J by 0 bases, with 9 bases between them.

Only a few counts were recorded for this clonotype. The rearrangement joins TRBV10-1 to TRBJ2-7; D is undetermined. The CDR3 spans 16 residues. From germline, CDR1 is WNHNN and CDR2 SYGVQD (reference sequence). The V end lost 10 bases, the J end lost 0 bases, and 22 bases lay between the germline ends. CDR3 nucleotide sequence: TGCGCCAACTATGACCCTGTGGACGGTAGCTCCTACGAGCAGTACTTC. Translating gives CANYDPVDGSSYEQYF.